Listed here are 31 T cell receptor beta chains from one sample, sequenced in a study of T-cell memory formation after mild COVID-19. TCRdb processed the 5' RACE reads anew with MiXCR; each CDR3 protein has one entry. The sample consists of around 470,000 distinct CDR3 sequences, roughly 20% of them appearing once. Sequencing was carried out using PBMCs or a T cell subset sorted from them (not recorded which). Receptors were obtained from an adult woman who had mild COVID-19 (a few samples of this study predate the infection). Cell type and time point are not known.

This clonotype was detected ten times or more. The genes are TRBV5-6 and TRBJ1-1; 7 nucleotides line up with TRBD1. Losses at the gene ends were 0 bases for V and 8 bases for J; bases not matched to a gene: 7. The length of the CDR3 is 14 residues. Germline V gene lookup returns CDR1 SGHDT and CDR2 YYEEEE. CDR3 region: CASSLGQGVVEAFF. The CDR3 nucleotides are TGTGCCAGCAGCTTGGGACAGGGCGTCGTAGAAGCTTTCTTT.

The J gene is TRBJ2-7, the V gene TRBV15; 10 nucleotides align to TRBD1. J lost 2 bases, V lost 6 bases, and 10 bases had no gene match. CDR1 LNHNV and CDR2 YYDKDF come from the germline V gene (reference sequence). CDR3 length: 16 residues. CDR3 sequence: CATSTGTGVVAYEQYF. In DNA form, the CDR3 reads TGTGCCACCAGTACCGGGACAGGGGTAGTGGCCTACGAGCAGTACTTC.

The CDR3 coding sequence is TGTGCCAGCAGCTCAACTAGCGGGGTGAGCACAGATACGCAGTATTTT. The encoded protein is CASSSTSGVSTDTQYF. V is TRBV7-9 and J is TRBJ2-3; 10 bases fit TRBD2. The V segment lost 4 bases and the J segment 0 bases; nucleotides outside the gene matches: 4. The CDR3 runs 16 residues. The germline gives CDR1 SEHNR, CDR2 FQNEAQ (reference sequence).

The V and J genes are TRBV6-6 and TRBJ2-7, with 13 bases aligning to TRBD2. CDR1 is MNHNY and CDR2 is SVGAGI in the germline V gene (reference sequence). The V and J ends lost 5 bases and 4 bases, in that order; junction bases with no gene match: 5. The CDR3 loop spans 15 amino acids. Written as DNA, the CDR3 is TGTGCCAGCAGTAGCGGGACTAGCGGGGCTTACGAGCAGTACTTC. It yields the protein CASSSGTSGAYEQYF.

V usage is TRBV12-3 or TRBV12-4 and J usage is TRBJ2-1; D is unclear. The CDR3 runs 12 residues. The ends were cut back, 6 bases at V and 9 bases at J, with 12 bases in the middle. The CDR3 sequence is CASRNHPLEQFF. CDR3 bases: TGTGCCAGCAGGAACCACCCGCTTGAGCAGTTCTTC.

V and J are TRBV25-1 and TRBJ2-5; the D gene is possibly TRBD1 (5 bases). V was cut by 1 base and J by 1 base, with 10 bases left in between. CDR3 size: 15 residues. CDR1 is MGHDK and CDR2 is SYGVNS in the germline V gene. The CDR3: CASSEWGHRQETQYF. The CDR3 DNA reads TGTGCCAGCAGTGAATGGGGCCATCGCCAAGAGACCCAGTACTTC. The full variable domain, completed using reference TRBV25-1 and TRBJ2-5, is EADIYQTPRYLVIGTGKKITLECSQTMGHDKMYWYQQDPGMELHLIHYSYGVNSTEKGDLSSESTVSRIRTEHFPLTLESARPSHTSQYLCASSEWGHRQETQYFGPGTRLLVL.

This clonotype was counted a few times. V gene TRBV20-1 combines with J gene TRBJ2-3; the match to TRBD2 covers 11 bases. The CDR3 is 17 residues long. The ends lost 1 base at V and 3 bases at J; junction bases unmatched: 9. Germline V gene data show CDR1 as DFQATT and CDR2 as SNEGSKA (reference sequence). CDR3 nucleotides: TGCAGTGCTAGAGGTGTTAGCGGGAGGGGAGGGACAGATACGCAGTATTTT. Encoded protein: CSARGVSGRGGTDTQYF.

This clonotype was picked up a small number of times. The chain uses TRBV7-2 and TRBJ2-7, with 9 bases identical to TRBD1. The junction had 4 bases not matched to a gene; V was cut back by 5 bases and J by 2 bases. The CDR3 totals 14 residues. Germline-derived CDR1 and CDR2 are SGHTA and FQGNSA. The CDR3 DNA is TGTGCCAGCAGCACCCGGACAGGGGCCTACGAGCAGTACTTC. Amino acids: CASSTRTGAYEQYF.

This clonotype was seen many times. The rearrangement joins TRBV10-3 to TRBJ2-1; 15 bases fit TRBD2. The V gene end was trimmed by 6 bases and the J gene end by 12 bases; junction bases not matched to a gene: 6. CDR1 and CDR2 from the germline V gene are ENHRY and SYGVKD. The CDR3 runs to 14 residues. The CDR3 spells CAIRTGTSGGWQFF. The CDR3 nucleotides read TGTGCCATCAGGACAGGGACTAGCGGGGGGTGGCAGTTCTTC.

This clonotype was counted between two and nine times. This chain joins TRBV6-5 and TRBJ2-2, with D uncertain. CDR1 and CDR2 (germline): MNHEY, SVGAGI. Trimming shortened V by 6 bases and J by 0 bases, and 8 bases separated the two germline ends. The CDR3 contains 14 residues. The CDR3 region is CASRRTANTGELFF. The CDR3 DNA reads TGTGCCAGCAGGCGGACCGCGAACACCGGGGAGCTGTTTTTT.

The chain is built from TRBV27 and TRBJ1-1, with D possibly being TRBD1 (6 bases). The V gene lost 6 bases and the J gene lost 4 bases, with 15 bases spanning the gap. The CDR3 runs 14 residues. Germline-derived CDR1 and CDR2 are MNHEY and SMNVEV (reference sequence). CDR3 nucleotides: TGTGCCAGCAGCCGAAAAACAGGGCGCACTGAAGCTTTCTTT. This sequence encodes CASSRKTGRTEAFF.

This chain joins TRBV5-1 and TRBJ2-1, with 8 positions matching TRBD1. The germline gives CDR1 SGHRS, CDR2 YFSETQ. Losses at the gene ends were 2 bases for V and 8 bases for J; bases not matched to a gene: 12. The CDR3 loop spans 16 amino acids. The CDR3 sequence: CASSLNAGQGSDEQFF. Written as DNA, the CDR3 is TGCGCCAGCAGCTTAAATGCCGGACAGGGTAGCGATGAGCAGTTCTTC.

This clonotype was counted ten times or more. V gene TRBV3-1 combines with J gene TRBJ2-7, with 14 bases identical to TRBD2. The V segment lost 4 bases and the J segment 2 bases; nucleotides outside the gene matches: 10. Germline V CDR1 and CDR2: LGHDT, YNNKEL (reference sequence). The CDR3 runs to 18 residues. The CDR3 here is CASSPSGTSGSFAYEQYF. The DNA for the CDR3 is TGTGCCAGCAGCCCCTCCGGGACTAGCGGGAGCTTCGCCTACGAGCAGTACTTC.

The J gene is TRBJ1-3, the V gene TRBV11-2; possible D gene TRBD1, 5 bases. The CDR3 consists of 14 residues. Between the trimmed V and J ends, which lost 4 bases and 4 bases, there was a span of 11 bases. Germline V lookup: CDR1 SGHAT, CDR2 FQNNGV. CDR3 nucleotide sequence: TGTGCCAGCAGCTCGATGGGGCCGGGAAACACCATATATTTT. Its protein is CASSSMGPGNTIYF.

The chain recombines TRBV4-2 with TRBJ2-5; D is ambiguous. The V end lost 0 bases, the J end lost 2 bases, and 10 bases lay between the germline ends. The germline gives CDR1 LGHNA, CDR2 YNFKEQ. The CDR3 runs 15 residues. CDR3 nucleotides: TGTGCCAGCAGCCAAGAAACTGGTTCACAAGAGACCCAGTACTTC. Amino acids: CASSQETGSQETQYF.

This clonotype appeared a few times. The chain uses TRBV20-1 and TRBJ2-3; TRBD2 agrees at 10 bases. V shed 0 bases and J 6 bases; nucleotides not matched to a gene: 6. The CDR3 contains 15 residues. Germline CDR1 is DFQATT and CDR2 is SNEGSKA (reference sequence). The CDR3 sequence: CSARDLSGGADTQYF. The CDR3 DNA follows: TGCAGTGCTAGAGATCTAAGCGGGGGGGCGGATACGCAGTATTTT.

The V and J genes are TRBV11-3 and TRBJ1-1, with D unclear. This CDR3 region has 12 residues. Germline assignment: CDR1 SGHNT and CDR2 YENEEA. V was trimmed by 4 bases and J by 7 bases, leaving 10 bases between them. The CDR3 nucleotides are TGTGCCAGCAGCTACGGAGGGTTTGAAGCTTTCTTT. Translated: CASSYGGFEAFF.

The table lists this clonotype with a few counts. CDR3 nucleotides: TGTGCCTGGAGTGGCCTAGGGGGAACGAGCTATGGCTACACCTTC. As protein: CAWSGLGGTSYGYTF. The genes are TRBV30 and TRBJ1-2; D is perhaps TRBD1 (6 bases). Trimming took off 1 base at V and 4 bases at J, with 16 bases between the two ends. The CDR3 covers 15 residues. Germline loops: CDR1 GTSNPN, CDR2 SVGIG (reference sequence).

The chain employs TRBV20-1 and TRBJ1-2; D possibly corresponds to TRBD1 (6 bases). The V gene lost 6 bases and the J gene lost 3 bases, with 23 bases spanning the gap. This CDR3 is built from 16 residues. Germline V gene lookup returns CDR1 DFQATT and CDR2 SNEGSKA (reference sequence). CDR3 bases: TGCAGTGCCCGACAGGCTCACCAACTTTCTCACTATGGCTACACCTTC. Translating it yields CSARQAHQLSHYGYTF.

The CDR3 loop is CASNRVGEGRAFF. CDR3 nucleotide sequence: TGTGCCAGCAACAGGGTCGGGGAGGGTAGGGCTTTCTTT. The chain uses TRBV12-3 or TRBV12-4 and TRBJ1-1; TRBD1 might be the D (6 bases). The CDR3 sequence is 13 residues long. The V and J ends lost 7 bases and 11 bases respectively, with 20 bases between them.

This clonotype was counted only a few times. The V and J genes are TRBV10-3 and TRBJ2-7; unclear D gene. The CDR3 loop spans 13 amino acids. Germline CDR1 reads ENHRY; CDR2 reads SYGVKD. The V end lost 6 bases, the J end lost 3 bases, and 12 bases lay between the germline ends. In DNA, the CDR3 is TGTGCCATCAGGAATATTTTGAACTACGAGCAGTACTTC. Translation: CAIRNILNYEQYF.

The chain combines TRBV24-1 with TRBJ2-1; 8 nucleotides agree with TRBD1. The CDR3 extends over 17 amino acids. Trimming at V came to 4 bases and at J to 4 bases, leaving 11 bases not matched to a gene. CDR1 is KGHDR, CDR2 SFDVKD, per germline. In DNA, the CDR3 is TGTGCCACCAGTGACCGAAGGACAGGGTGGGGTTACAATGAGCAGTTCTTC. Its translation is CATSDRRTGWGYNEQFF.

This clonotype appeared a few times. The rearrangement links TRBV7-2 to TRBJ2-7, with TRBD2 identical over 10 bases. The CDR3 is made up of 16 amino acids. Germline assignment: CDR1 SGHTA and CDR2 FQGNSA. V lost 1 base and J lost 3; bases outside the gene matches: 6. The CDR3 spells CASSLVASGGNYEQYF. The CDR3, as DNA: TGTGCCAGCAGCTTAGTGGCTAGCGGGGGAAACTACGAGCAGTACTTC.

This clonotype was recorded at least ten times. This chain uses TRBV5-1 with TRBJ2-2; no firm D call. Trimming took off 0 bases at V and 4 bases at J, with 7 bases between the two ends. The CDR3 covers 14 residues. Germline V gene lookup returns CDR1 SGHRS and CDR2 YFSETQ. The CDR3 region is CASSLGESTGELFF. Written as DNA, the CDR3 is TGCGCCAGCAGCTTGGGAGAGTCCACCGGGGAGCTGTTTTTT.

This clonotype was found a few times. This sequence joins TRBV7-8 and TRBJ2-2; a possible D gene is TRBD1 (6 bases). Per germline, CDR1 SGHVS and CDR2 FQNEAQ. The CDR3 is made up of 15 amino acids. V was shortened by 5 bases and J by 6 bases, with 16 bases between the two germline ends. As DNA, the CDR3 is TGTGCCAGCAGCCCAAGGGACACCCAGCCCGGGGAGCTGTTTTTT. It is translated as CASSPRDTQPGELFF. Using reference TRBV7-8 and TRBJ2-2 for the parts outside the CDR3, the full variable domain is GAGVSQSPRYKVAKRGQDVALRCDPISGHVSLFWYQQALGQGPEFLTYFQNEAQLDKSGLPSDRFFAERPEGSVSTLKIQRTQQEDSAVYLCASSPRDTQPGELFFGEGSRLTVL.

This clonotype was detected a few times. The chain uses TRBV6-5 and TRBJ2-7; TRBD1 aligns across 11 bases. Germline-derived CDR1 and CDR2 are MNHEY and SVGAGI. V dropped 0 bases and J dropped 5; count of bases not matched to a gene: 3. This CDR3 is built from 15 residues. This CDR3 reads CASSYSGTGGHEQYF. DNA of the CDR3: TGTGCCAGCAGTTACTCGGGGACAGGGGGGCACGAGCAGTACTTC.

The rearrangement uses TRBV12-3 or TRBV12-4 and TRBJ2-3, with TRBD2 matching 7 bases. Trimming took 5 bases from V and 3 from J; bases not matched to a gene: 11. CDR3 length: 16 residues. CDR3 loop: CASSDKAGRGTDTQYF. DNA for the CDR3: TGTGCCAGCAGTGACAAAGCGGGAAGAGGTACAGATACGCAGTATTTT.

The chain employs TRBV7-9 and TRBJ1-5; 7 bases line up with TRBD1. The CDR3 runs to 13 residues. The germline V gene has CDR1 SEHNR and CDR2 FQNEAQ (reference sequence). V was clipped by 5 bases and J by 7 bases; unmatched bases: 5. The CDR3 here is CASSPDRWQPQHF. CDR3 in DNA: TGTGCCAGCAGCCCGGACAGGTGGCAGCCCCAGCATTTT. Using reference TRBV7-9 and TRBJ1-5 for the parts outside the CDR3, the full variable domain is DTGVSQNPRHKITKRGQNVTFRCDPISEHNRLYWYRQTLGQGPEFLTYFQNEAQLEKSRLLSDRFSAERPKGSFSTLEIQRTEQGDSAMYLCASSPDRWQPQHFGDGTRLSIL.

The chain has TRBV20-1 and TRBJ2-5; D might be TRBD1 (6 bases). The CDR3 contains 14 residues. CDR1 and CDR2 from the germline V gene are DFQATT and SNEGSKA (reference sequence). V lost 0 bases and J 5 bases, leaving 13 bases between the germline ends. CDR3 sequence: CSARDVRRGETQYF. The CDR3 nucleotides read TGCAGTGCTAGAGATGTACGAAGGGGGGAGACCCAGTACTTC.

This sequence joins TRBV19 and TRBJ1-1; D is possibly TRBD1 (5 bases). The CDR3 consists of 12 residues. Germline CDR1 reads LNHDA; CDR2 reads SQIVND (reference sequence). Trimming shortened V by 8 bases and J by 10 bases, and 17 bases separated the two germline ends. DNA for the CDR3: TGTGCCAGTGGATGGGTTTTGGGGCGAGCTTTCTTT. Protein product: CASGWVLGRAFF.

CDR3 sequence reads: CASSRSFASGDHNEQFF. CDR3 nucleotide sequence: TGTGCCAGCAGCCGCTCTTTTGCCAGCGGGGATCACAATGAGCAGTTCTTC. The genes are TRBV7-9 and TRBJ2-1, with TRBD2 matching over 7 bases. The CDR3 extends over 17 amino acids. The germline CDR1 and CDR2 sequences are SEHNR and FQNEAQ (reference sequence). The V and J ends lost 5 bases and 5 bases, in that order; junction bases with no gene match: 15.